This entry features one TCR beta chain sequence. Each of the donors was a healthy adult who was HIV-negative and had not had a recent acute infection or vaccination. The source of the sample is a study of shared clonotypes between healthy human individuals. Turning to the study itself: Donor ages ranged 18 to 49 years: a couple of women, a few men.

Germline V gene sequence: CDR1 SGHRS, CDR2 YFSETQ. With 4 bases clipped from V and 8 bases from J, the junction kept 4 bases outside the gene matches. The CDR3 spans 13 residues. As processed by the authors: Filtering differed since immunoSEQ provided only junctions, with no quality scores. The table came from immunoSEQ multiplex PCR; TCRdb's copy has only in-frame clones and leaves some out. D and trimming were read from the DNA, whereas the V and J calls and clone size are those reported in that table. The sample holds approximately 1.5 million clones, roughly 98% seen once. This receptor was identified in a man aged 25 to 45 in good health. This chain joins TRBV5-1 and TRBJ2-1; the match to TRBD1 covers 9 bases. The sample taken for sequencing was naive CD4+ T cells sorted from blood. Specified subset: CD45RA+ positively selected. CDR3 nucleotides: TGCGCCAGCAGCCCCTGGGACAGGGATGAGCAGTTCTTC. This gives the protein CASSPWDRDEQFF.